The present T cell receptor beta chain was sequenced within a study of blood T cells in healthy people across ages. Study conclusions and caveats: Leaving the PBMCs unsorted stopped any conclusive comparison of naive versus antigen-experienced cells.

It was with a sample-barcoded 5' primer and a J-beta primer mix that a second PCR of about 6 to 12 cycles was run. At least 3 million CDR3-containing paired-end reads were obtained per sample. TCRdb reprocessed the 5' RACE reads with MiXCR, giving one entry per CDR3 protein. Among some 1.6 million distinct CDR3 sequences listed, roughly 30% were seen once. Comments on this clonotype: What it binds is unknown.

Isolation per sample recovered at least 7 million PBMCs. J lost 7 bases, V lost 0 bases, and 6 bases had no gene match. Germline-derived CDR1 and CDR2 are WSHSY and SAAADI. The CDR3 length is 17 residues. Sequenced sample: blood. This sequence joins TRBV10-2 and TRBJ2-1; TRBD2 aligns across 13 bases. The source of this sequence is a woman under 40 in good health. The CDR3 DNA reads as TGCGCCAGCAGTGAGTCCCGACTAGCGGGGGGTGGGAATGAGCAGTTCTTC. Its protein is CASSESRLAGGGNEQFF.